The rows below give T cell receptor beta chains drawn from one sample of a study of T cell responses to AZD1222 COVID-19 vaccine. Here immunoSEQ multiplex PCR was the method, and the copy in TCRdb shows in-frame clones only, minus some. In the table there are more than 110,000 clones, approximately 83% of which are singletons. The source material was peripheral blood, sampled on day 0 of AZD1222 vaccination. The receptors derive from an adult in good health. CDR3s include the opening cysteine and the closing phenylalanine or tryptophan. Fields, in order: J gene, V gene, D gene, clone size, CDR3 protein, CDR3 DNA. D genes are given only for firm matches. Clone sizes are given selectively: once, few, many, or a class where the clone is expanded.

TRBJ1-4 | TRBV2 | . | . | CASTEGGLGIEKLFF | TGTGCCAGCACCGAAGGGGGGCTGGGGATTGAAAAACTGTTTTTT
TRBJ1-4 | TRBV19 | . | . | CATQRQPTNEKLFF | TGTGCCACACAAAGACAGCCAACTAATGAAAAACTGTTTTTT
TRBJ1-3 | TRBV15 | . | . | CATSRERTRGNTIYF | TGTGCCACCAGCAGAGAGAGAACGCGGGGAAACACCATATATTTT
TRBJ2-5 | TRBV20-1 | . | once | CSTPETQYF | TGCAGTACCCCAGAGACCCAGTACTTC
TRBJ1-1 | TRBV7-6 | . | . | CASSLARDGEAFF | TGTGCCAGCAGCTTAGCGCGGGACGGAGAGGCTTTCTTT
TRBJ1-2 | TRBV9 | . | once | CASSVGGDYGYTF | TGTGCCAGCAGCGTAGGAGGGGACTATGGCTACACCTTC
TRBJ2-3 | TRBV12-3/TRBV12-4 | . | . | CASSFTDTQYF | TGTGCCAGCAGTTTTACAGATACGCAGTATTTT
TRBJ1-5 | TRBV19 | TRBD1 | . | CASRLSDRVSNQPQHF | TGTGCCAGTAGGTTGTCGGACAGGGTTAGCAATCAGCCCCAGCATTTT
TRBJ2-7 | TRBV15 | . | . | CATSSPPSGEQYF | TGTGCCACCAGCAGCCCCCCGAGCGGCGAGCAGTACTTC
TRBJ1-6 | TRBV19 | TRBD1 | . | CASSSDRVFSPLHF | TGTGCCAGTAGTTCCGACAGGGTTTTTTCACCCCTCCACTTT
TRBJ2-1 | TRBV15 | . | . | CATSIPGSLHEQFF | TGTGCCACCAGCATACCGGGATCCCTCCATGAGCAGTTCTTC
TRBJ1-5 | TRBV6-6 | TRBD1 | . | CASRSPGTGGDQPQHF | TGTGCCAGCCGTTCACCCGGGACAGGGGGCGACCAGCCCCAGCATTTT
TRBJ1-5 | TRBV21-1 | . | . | CASIGGLGSQPQHF | TGTGCCAGCATCGGGGGGCTCGGAAGTCAGCCCCAGCATTTT
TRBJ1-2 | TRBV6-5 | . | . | CASSSQGIYGYTF | TGTGCCAGCAGTTCACAGGGTATCTATGGCTACACCTTC
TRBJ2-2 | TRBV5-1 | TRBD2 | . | CATSGGTSGSNTGELFF | TGCGCCACCAGCGGGGGGACTAGCGGGTCCAACACCGGGGAGCTGTTTTTT
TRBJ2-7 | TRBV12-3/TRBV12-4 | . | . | CASPAYRRDEQYF | TGTGCCAGCCCAGCCTACCGGAGGGACGAGCAGTACTTC
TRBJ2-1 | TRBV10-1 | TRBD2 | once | CASSPGLGSFNEQFF | TGCGCCAGCAGTCCGGGACTAGGAAGTTTCAATGAGCAGTTCTTC
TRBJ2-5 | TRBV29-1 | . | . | CSVEGAGGETQYF | TGCAGCGTTGAAGGGGCAGGAGGAGAGACCCAGTACTTC
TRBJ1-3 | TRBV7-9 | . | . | CASSLVGGNTIYF | TGTGCCAGCAGCCTAGTGGGCGGAAACACCATATATTTT
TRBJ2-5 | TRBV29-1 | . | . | CSGSRALQETQYF | TGCAGCGGGTCCCGGGCCCTCCAAGAGACCCAGTACTTC
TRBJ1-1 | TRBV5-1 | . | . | CASSLQGDTEAFF | TGCGCCAGCAGCTTGCAGGGCGACACTGAAGCTTTCTTT
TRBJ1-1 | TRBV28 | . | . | CASSLTGLMNTEAFF | TGTGCCAGCAGTTTGACAGGACTCATGAACACTGAAGCTTTCTTT
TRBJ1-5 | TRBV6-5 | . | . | CASSYSGGPQHF | TGTGCCAGCAGTTACTCGGGAGGACCCCAGCATTTT
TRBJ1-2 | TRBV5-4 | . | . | CASSLPGPSKANYGYTF | TGTGCCAGCAGCCTCCCAGGCCCCAGTAAGGCTAACTATGGCTACACCTTC
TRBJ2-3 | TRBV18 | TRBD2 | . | CASSPAGGWTDTQYF | TGTGCCAGCTCACCCGCCGGGGGGTGGACAGATACGCAGTATTTT
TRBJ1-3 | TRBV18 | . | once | CASSRTDSSSGNTIYF | TGTGCCAGCTCACGTACGGACAGTTCTTCCGGAAACACCATATATTTT
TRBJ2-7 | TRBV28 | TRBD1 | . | CASSPDRDYEQYF | TGTGCCAGCAGCCCAGACAGGGACTACGAGCAGTACTTC
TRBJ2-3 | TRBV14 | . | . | CASSFMGPLAQYF | TGTGCCAGCAGCTTTATGGGGCCATTGGCGCAGTATTTT
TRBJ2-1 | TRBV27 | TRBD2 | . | CASRLAGAGNEQFF | TGTGCCAGCAGGCTAGCGGGGGCGGGGAATGAGCAGTTCTTC
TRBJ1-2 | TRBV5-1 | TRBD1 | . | CASSLVQGADYGYTF | TGCGCCAGCAGCTTGGTGCAGGGGGCCGACTATGGCTACACCTTC
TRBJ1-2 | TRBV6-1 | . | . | CASSEAGANYGYTF | TGTGCCAGCAGTGAAGCAGGGGCTAACTATGGCTACACCTTC
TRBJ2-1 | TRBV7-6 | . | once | CASSLGPEQFF | TGTGCCAGCAGCTTAGGACCTGAGCAGTTCTTC
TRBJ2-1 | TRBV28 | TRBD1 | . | CAGQGNNEQFF | TGTGCGGGACAGGGGAACAATGAGCAGTTCTTC
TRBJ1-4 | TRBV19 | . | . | CASSILSLYSTNEKLFF | TGTGCCAGTAGTATCTTATCGTTATATTCAACTAATGAAAAACTGTTTTTT